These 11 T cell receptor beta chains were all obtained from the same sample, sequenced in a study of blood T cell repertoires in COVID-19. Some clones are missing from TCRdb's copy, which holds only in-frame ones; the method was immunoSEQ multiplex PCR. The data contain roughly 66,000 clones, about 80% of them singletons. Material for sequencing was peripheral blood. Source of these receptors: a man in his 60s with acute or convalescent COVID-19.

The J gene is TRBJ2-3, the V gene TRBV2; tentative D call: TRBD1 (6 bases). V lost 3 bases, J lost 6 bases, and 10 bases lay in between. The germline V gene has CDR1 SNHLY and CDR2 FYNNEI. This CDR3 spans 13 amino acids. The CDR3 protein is CASSDSRGDTQYF. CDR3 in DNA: TGTGCCAGCAGTGATTCTAGGGGGGATACGCAGTATTTT.

The CDR3 protein is CASSSQRTVNTEAFF. The DNA for the CDR3 is TGTGCCAGCAGCTCACAACGGACTGTAAACACTGAAGCTTTCTTT. This chain uses TRBV5-4 with TRBJ1-1; D not certain. CDR1 is SGHNT and CDR2 is YYREEE in the germline V gene (reference sequence). The CDR3 totals 15 residues. Trimming shortened V by 3 bases and J by 2 bases, and 14 bases separated the two germline ends.

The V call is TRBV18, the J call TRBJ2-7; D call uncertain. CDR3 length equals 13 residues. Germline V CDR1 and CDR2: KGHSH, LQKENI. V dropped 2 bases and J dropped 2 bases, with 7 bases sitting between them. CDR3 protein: CASSPSGPYEQYF. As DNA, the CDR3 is TGTGCCAGCTCACCATCAGGTCCCTACGAGCAGTACTTC.

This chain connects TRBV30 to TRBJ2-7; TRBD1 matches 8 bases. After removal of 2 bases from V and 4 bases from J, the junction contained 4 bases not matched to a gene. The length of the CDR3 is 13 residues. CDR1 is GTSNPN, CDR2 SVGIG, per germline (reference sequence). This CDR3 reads CAWSSGQGYEQYF. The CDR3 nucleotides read TGTGCCTGGAGTTCCGGACAGGGTTACGAGCAGTACTTC.

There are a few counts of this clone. Written as DNA, the CDR3 is TGTGCCAGCGGGCGGGGACGCACAGATACGCAGTATTTT. As protein: CASGRGRTDTQYF. This chain joins TRBV6-5 and TRBJ2-3; TRBD2 might be the D (6 bases). The CDR3 extends over 13 amino acids. Germline CDR1 reads MNHEY; CDR2 reads SVGAGI. The V gene lost 8 bases and the J gene lost 1 base, with 10 bases spanning the gap.

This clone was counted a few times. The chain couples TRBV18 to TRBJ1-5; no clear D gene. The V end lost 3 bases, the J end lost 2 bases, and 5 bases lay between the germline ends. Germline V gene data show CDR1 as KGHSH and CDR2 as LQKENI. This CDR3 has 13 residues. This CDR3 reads CASSPQGNQPQHF. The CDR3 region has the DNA TGTGCCAGCTCACCTCAGGGCAATCAGCCCCAGCATTTT.

CDR3 residues: CASSLEGQNGYTF. The DNA of the CDR3 is TGCGCCAGCAGCTTGGAGGGACAGAATGGCTACACCTTC. This chain links TRBV5-1 with TRBJ1-2; 7 bases are shared with TRBD1. The CDR3 totals 13 residues. V shed 0 bases and J 6 bases; nucleotides not matched to a gene: 2. Germline CDR1 SGHRS, CDR2 YFSETQ.

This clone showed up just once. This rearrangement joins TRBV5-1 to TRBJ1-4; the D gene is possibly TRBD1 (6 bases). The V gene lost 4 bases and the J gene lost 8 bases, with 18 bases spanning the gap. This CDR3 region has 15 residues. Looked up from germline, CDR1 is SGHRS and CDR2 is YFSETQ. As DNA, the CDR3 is TGCGCCAGCAGCCCGCAGATGACAGGAACCGAAAAACTGTTTTTT. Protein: CASSPQMTGTEKLFF.

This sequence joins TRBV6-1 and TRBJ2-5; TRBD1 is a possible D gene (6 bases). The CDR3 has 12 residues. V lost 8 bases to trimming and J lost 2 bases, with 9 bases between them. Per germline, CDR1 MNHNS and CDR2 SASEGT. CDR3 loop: CASRDNQETQYF. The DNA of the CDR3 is TGTGCCAGCCGGGACAATCAAGAGACCCAGTACTTC.

DNA for the CDR3: TGTGCCAGCACCCCCGGCGGGATCACAGATACGCAGTATTTT. It translates to CASTPGGITDTQYF. The rearrangement links TRBV6-6 to TRBJ2-3; perhaps TRBD2 as D (6 bases). Germline CDR1 and CDR2: MNHNY and SVGAGI (reference sequence). V lost 7 bases, J lost 2 bases, and 13 bases lay in between. This CDR3 is 14 amino acids long.

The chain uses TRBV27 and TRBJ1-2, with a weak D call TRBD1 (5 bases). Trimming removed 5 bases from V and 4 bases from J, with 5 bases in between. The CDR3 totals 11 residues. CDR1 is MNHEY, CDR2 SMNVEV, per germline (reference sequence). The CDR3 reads CASSTGYGYTF. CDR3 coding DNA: TGTGCCAGCAGTACAGGCTATGGCTACACCTTC.